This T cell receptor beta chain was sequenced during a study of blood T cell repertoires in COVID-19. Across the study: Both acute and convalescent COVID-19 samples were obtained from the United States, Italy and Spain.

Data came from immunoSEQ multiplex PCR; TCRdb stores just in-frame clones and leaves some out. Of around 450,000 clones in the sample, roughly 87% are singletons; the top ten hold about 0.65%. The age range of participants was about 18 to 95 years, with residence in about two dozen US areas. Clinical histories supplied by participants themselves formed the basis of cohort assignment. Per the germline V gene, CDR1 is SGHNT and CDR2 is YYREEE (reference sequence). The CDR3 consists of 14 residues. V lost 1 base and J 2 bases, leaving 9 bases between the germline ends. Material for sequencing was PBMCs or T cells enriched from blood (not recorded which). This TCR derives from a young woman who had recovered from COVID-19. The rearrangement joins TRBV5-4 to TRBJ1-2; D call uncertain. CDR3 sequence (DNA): TGTGCCAGCAGCTTGCAACAGTTAAACTATGGCTACACCTTC. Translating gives CASSLQQLNYGYTF.